This is a list of T cell receptor beta chains from one sample in a study of identical twins. TCRdb called the 5' RACE reads again in MiXCR, with one record for every CDR3 protein. The sample carries some 790,000 distinct CDR3 sequences, about 20% recorded once. This sample was shared with a second study, whose subject was T cells expressing NK-cell markers.

Source material: PBMCs. The source of these receptors is a woman between 18 and 29 years old in good health. The CDR3 runs from the conserved cysteine through the conserved F or W. The D gene is left open where the match is weak. Rows may omit the clone size; those that give it use once, few, many or a size class.

J: TRBJ2-7
D: .
V: TRBV18
size: .
DNA: TGTGCCAGCTCCCCCCAGGGGAACTACGAGCAGTACTTC
CDR3: CASSPQGNYEQYF

J: TRBJ2-1
D: TRBD1
V: TRBV20-1
size: .
DNA: TGCAGTGCTACTACCCCCGGGACAGGGAGCAATGAGCAGTTCTTC
CDR3: CSATTPGTGSNEQFF

J: TRBJ2-1
D: .
V: TRBV20-1
size: .
DNA: TGCAGTGCTAGAGATATAGCGTCTAACTACAATGAGCAGTTCTTC
CDR3: CSARDIASNYNEQFF

J: TRBJ2-7
D: .
V: TRBV12-3/TRBV12-4
size: .
DNA: TGTGCCAGCAGTCCACCGGGTGGAGGGAAGGAGCAGTACTTC
CDR3: CASSPPGGGKEQYF

J: TRBJ1-4
D: .
V: TRBV30
size: once
DNA: TGTGCCTGGAGTGGGACCCCATCGGGTGAAAAACTGTTTTTT
CDR3: CAWSGTPSGEKLFF

J: TRBJ2-1
D: TRBD2
V: TRBV10-3
size: .
DNA: TGTGCCACCGTAAGACCTAGCGGTCCTTCCTACAATGAGCAGTTCTTC
CDR3: CATVRPSGPSYNEQFF

J: TRBJ2-3
D: TRBD2
V: TRBV30
size: .
DNA: TGTGCCTTGACCCTAGCGGGAGGGCTTACAGATACGCAGTATTTT
CDR3: CALTLAGGLTDTQYF

J: TRBJ1-4
D: .
V: TRBV29-1
size: .
DNA: TGCAGCGTTGTACAGGGCCATAATGAAAAACTGTTTTTT
CDR3: CSVVQGHNEKLFF

J: TRBJ2-3
D: .
V: TRBV6-5
size: few
DNA: TGTGCCAGCGGCTATAATACGCAGTATTTT
CDR3: CASGYNTQYF

J: TRBJ2-2
D: TRBD2
V: TRBV5-1
size: .
DNA: TGCGCCAGCAGGTCCCTAGCGGGGAAAGGAGGGGAGCTGTTTTTT
CDR3: CASRSLAGKGGELFF

J: TRBJ2-1
D: .
V: TRBV12-3/TRBV12-4
size: many
DNA: TGTGCCAGCAGTATCGACAGGTACTCCTACAATGAGCAGTTCTTC
CDR3: CASSIDRYSYNEQFF

J: TRBJ2-6
D: .
V: TRBV6-2/TRBV6-3
size: few
DNA: TGTGCCACCTCTCCGTTCCGCTCTGGGGCCAACGTCCTGACTTTC
CDR3: CATSPFRSGANVLTF

J: TRBJ1-2
D: TRBD1
V: TRBV20-1
size: few
DNA: TGCAGTGCTAGACCCATCGGGACAGGGACCAGGGCCTATGGCTACACCTTC
CDR3: CSARPIGTGTRAYGYTF

J: TRBJ2-5
D: TRBD2
V: TRBV10-3
size: .
DNA: TGTGCCATCAGTGAGTCGGGACTAGCGGAAGAGACCCAGTACTTC
CDR3: CAISESGLAEETQYF

J: TRBJ2-7
D: TRBD1
V: TRBV4-3
size: .
DNA: TGCGCCAGCAGCCAAGTGGGACAGGCGTACGAGCAGTACTTC
CDR3: CASSQVGQAYEQYF

J: TRBJ2-3
D: TRBD2
V: TRBV4-2
size: .
DNA: TGTGCCAGCAGCCGAGGGCGGGAGCGGTCCACAGATACGCAGTATTTT
CDR3: CASSRGRERSTDTQYF

J: TRBJ2-7
D: TRBD2
V: TRBV5-1
size: many
DNA: TGTGCCAGCAGCGGGGGGAGCTCCTACGAGCAGTACTTC
CDR3: CASSGGSSYEQYF

J: TRBJ2-2
D: .
V: TRBV11-2
size: once
DNA: TGTGCCAGCAGCTTGGATCAGGGGTACACCGGGGAGCTGTTTTTT
CDR3: CASSLDQGYTGELFF

J: TRBJ2-7
D: .
V: TRBV5-5
size: .
DNA: TGTGCCAGCAGCTCCCCGGTTGTGCACGAGCAGTACTTC
CDR3: CASSSPVVHEQYF

J: TRBJ2-7
D: .
V: TRBV20-1
size: .
DNA: TGCAGTGCCATGGACCCCTTGGCGGGCTCCTACGAGCAGTACTTC
CDR3: CSAMDPLAGSYEQYF

J: TRBJ2-2
D: .
V: TRBV5-5
size: few
DNA: TGTGCCAGCACCGGGACGGCGGGCGGGGAGCTGTTTTTT
CDR3: CASTGTAGGELFF

J: TRBJ1-2
D: .
V: TRBV20-1
size: few
DNA: TGCAGTGCTCCGCAGGTTTATGGCTACACCTTC
CDR3: CSAPQVYGYTF

J: TRBJ1-2
D: .
V: TRBV25-1
size: .
DNA: TGTGCCAGCAGTGAATATGGAACCGCTCGCGCTACTGGCTACACCTTC
CDR3: CASSEYGTARATGYTF

J: TRBJ1-4
D: .
V: TRBV7-9
size: once
DNA: TGTGCCAGCAGCACCCCCGCAGTTGAAAAACTGTTTTTT
CDR3: CASSTPAVEKLFF

J: TRBJ2-2
D: TRBD2
V: TRBV6-2/TRBV6-3
size: .
DNA: TGTGCCATCAACTCGGGACTAACGAACACCGGGGAGCTGTTTTTT
CDR3: CAINSGLTNTGELFF

J: TRBJ2-2
D: .
V: TRBV10-3
size: many
DNA: TGTGCCATCAGTGTGGTCGATCAGGTCGCCGGGGAGCTGTTTTTT
CDR3: CAISVVDQVAGELFF

J: TRBJ2-1
D: TRBD1
V: TRBV20-1
size: few
DNA: TGCAGTGCTTCTAGGACAGGGTCATACGCCCACTCCTACAATGAGCAGTTCTTC
CDR3: CSASRTGSYAHSYNEQFF

J: TRBJ1-2
D: .
V: TRBV7-2
size: .
DNA: TGTGCCAGCAGCCTCCTGGGACAATCTAACTATGGCTACACCTTC
CDR3: CASSLLGQSNYGYTF

J: TRBJ1-2
D: .
V: TRBV20-1
size: few
DNA: TGCAGTGCTAGGCGGTCGACGGGGCTCCACTATGGCTACACCTTC
CDR3: CSARRSTGLHYGYTF

J: TRBJ2-6
D: .
V: TRBV30
size: few
DNA: TGTGCCTGGGAACCCAGCTCTGGGGCCAACGTCCTGACTTTC
CDR3: CAWEPSSGANVLTF

J: TRBJ1-1
D: TRBD1
V: TRBV9
size: .
DNA: TGTGCCAGCGGGACAGGGAACACTGAAGCTTTCTTT
CDR3: CASGTGNTEAFF

J: TRBJ1-4
D: .
V: TRBV5-1
size: few
DNA: TGCGCCAGCAGCTCCGAACAAGAAGGGGACCGAGGGGAAAAACTGTTTTTT
CDR3: CASSSEQEGDRGEKLFF

J: TRBJ2-7
D: .
V: TRBV12-3/TRBV12-4
size: many
DNA: TGTGCCAGCAGTTTTGCAGGGGAGGGTTACGAGCAGTACTTC
CDR3: CASSFAGEGYEQYF

J: TRBJ1-1
D: TRBD1
V: TRBV18
size: .
DNA: TGTGCCAGCTCGTACCGACAGGGGAAGGAGAACACTGAAGCTTTCTTT
CDR3: CASSYRQGKENTEAFF

J: TRBJ2-4
D: .
V: TRBV20-1
size: .
DNA: TGCAGTGCTAGATGGCTGGGGGACATTCAGTACTTC
CDR3: CSARWLGDIQYF

J: TRBJ2-1
D: .
V: TRBV10-3
size: many
DNA: TGTGCCATCAGTGACAGGGGTGGCAATGAGCAGTTCTTC
CDR3: CAISDRGGNEQFF

J: TRBJ1-5
D: .
V: TRBV12-3/TRBV12-4
size: few
DNA: TGTGCCAGCAGTTTAAGGGACAATCAGCCCCAGCATTTT
CDR3: CASSLRDNQPQHF

J: TRBJ2-7
D: .
V: TRBV20-1
size: many
DNA: TGCAGTGCTCGAAGCGGGGACAGCTCCTACGAGCAGTACTTC
CDR3: CSARSGDSSYEQYF

J: TRBJ2-7
D: .
V: TRBV7-9
size: .
DNA: TGTGCCAGCAGCTCCGCCTCGATAGTCTACGAGCAGTACTTC
CDR3: CASSSASIVYEQYF

J: TRBJ2-5
D: .
V: TRBV6-2/TRBV6-3
size: .
DNA: TGTGCCAGCAGTTACCACGGGGACCAAGAGACCCAGTACTTC
CDR3: CASSYHGDQETQYF

J: TRBJ2-2
D: .
V: TRBV14
size: .
DNA: TGTGCCACCCTAAACCAGGCCGGGGAGCTGTTTTTT
CDR3: CATLNQAGELFF

J: TRBJ2-2
D: .
V: TRBV11-2
size: .
DNA: TGTGCCAGCAGCGGTCGGGTTTCCGGGGAGCTGTTTTTT
CDR3: CASSGRVSGELFF